This T cell receptor beta chain was recovered during a study of lymphopenia after photon versus proton radiotherapy (dated by TCRdb to between 2018 and 2021). For context, the study as a whole: In patients with gastrointestinal tumors who developed high-grade lymphopenia, the study compared the immunological effects of photon radiation therapy with those of proton radiation therapy. A cohort of roughly 18 patients with gastrointestinal tumors who received either photon or proton therapy and subsequently developed lymphopenia was included. The goal of the study was to characterize the differences between the two radiation modalities in how they affect the immune system. On the study overall, not on this receptor specifically: During treatment, patients who received proton therapy stayed relatively stable, whereas patients who received photon therapy lost naive T cells and TCR diversity and gained effector/memory populations. Across the cohort, a larger post-nadir drop in TCR diversity was inversely correlated with overall survival time among patients who died. Once the lymphocyte count had reached its nadir, the repertoires of photon-treated patients showed oligoclonal expansion, particularly of CD8+ Temra cells, and this expansion drove the decline in diversity. The survival association was assessed only in patients who died, and the authors presented better survival with proton therapy as a possibility rather than a demonstrated result.

Libraries were constructed by the immunoSEQ multiplex PCR assay. Alongside multiparametric flow cytometry, deep sequencing of rearranged TCR beta loci was used to profile the T cell repertoires. In its TCRdb copy, this immuneACCESS table keeps in-frame sequences only and misses some clones. Where compared with another copy, unresolved V genes explain less than half of these, and the others have no known cause. The sample has some 26,000 clones on record, around four fifths of them singletons. The ten largest clones take up under 4.5% of the sample. Reading the germline V gene (reference sequence) gives CDR1 MNHEY and CDR2 SMNVEV. The CDR3 runs 13 amino acids, cysteine and phenylalanine included. The only DNA kept is the CDR3, 39 bases in frame from the first base. V is pared back by 3 bases and J by 6 bases, with 9 bases lying between the germline termini. A note on this clone: It lacks a known antigen. Base qualities are not at hand, and no much larger clone is one base apart.

The TCR comes from a woman aged 45-59 years with pancreatic cancer. The sample was peripheral blood, taken from a patient treated with photon-based radiotherapy. The V and J segments used are TRBV27 and TRBJ1-5, with the D gene too uncertain to name. The CDR3 has the sequence CASSLVDGQPQHF. At the DNA level, the sequence is TGTGCCAGCAGTTTGGTTGATGGTCAGCCCCAGCATTTT.